This T cell receptor (beta chain) is from a study of blood T cell repertoires in COVID-19. Profiling relied on immunoSEQ multiplex PCR, and the TCRdb table lists in-frame clones only, not all of them. The table lists about 150,000 clones, around 90% of them singletons. The sequence came from a man aged 50-59 years with acute or convalescent COVID-19. Sequenced: peripheral blood.

CDR3 in DNA: TGTGCCAGCGGACAGGATAAACGGCCCAATAGCAATCAGCCCCAGCATTTT. It translates to CASGQDKRPNSNQPQHF. V and J are TRBV6-4 and TRBJ1-5; TRBD1 matches 7 bases. The CDR3 is 17 residues long. From germline, CDR1 is MRHNA and CDR2 SNTAGT. V shed 8 bases and J 0 bases; nucleotides not matched to a gene: 13.